This T cell receptor (beta chain) was recovered during a study of identical twins. With V trimmed by 5 bases and J by 1 base, 7 bases remained unmatched. The CDR3 contains 15 residues. Germline CDR1 is MDHEN and CDR2 is SYDVKM. This clonotype was seen repeatedly, ten times or more. TCRdb reanalysed the 5' RACE reads using MiXCR and keeps one entry per CDR3 protein. The sample has about 240,000 distinct CDR3 sequences, approximately 7.8% seen once. A further study also used this sample, focusing on yellow fever vaccine responses in identical twins.

Source material: CD8+ T cells sorted from blood. This clonotype was obtained from a young woman in good health. J is TRBJ1-2 and V is TRBV28, with 7 bases that match TRBD1. The CDR3 region has the DNA TGTGCCAGCAGTGGGGACAGCGACTTTAACTATGGCTACACCTTC. Its translation is CASSGDSDFNYGYTF.